This paragraph reports one T cell receptor (beta chain). Both 60 Vbeta primers and 13 Jbeta primers went into the PCR. TCRdb keeps only in-frame clones here, not all; method: immunoSEQ multiplex PCR. This table holds more than 100,000 clones. These data belong to a study of cytomegalovirus exposure and HLA in healthy donors. The CDR3 consists of 15 residues. V lost 6 bases and J lost 3, with 17 bases in between. Germline CDR1 reads MNHNY; CDR2 reads SVGAGI (reference sequence). Material for sequencing was PBMCs. The receptor was derived from a woman in her thirties or forties in good health and CMV-seronegative. This chain uses TRBV6-6 with TRBJ1-1; TRBD1 is a possible D gene (6 bases). The CDR3 region is CASRYGRGDYTEAFF. The CDR3 DNA is TGTGCCAGCAGGTACGGGAGGGGGGACTACACTGAAGCTTTCTTT.